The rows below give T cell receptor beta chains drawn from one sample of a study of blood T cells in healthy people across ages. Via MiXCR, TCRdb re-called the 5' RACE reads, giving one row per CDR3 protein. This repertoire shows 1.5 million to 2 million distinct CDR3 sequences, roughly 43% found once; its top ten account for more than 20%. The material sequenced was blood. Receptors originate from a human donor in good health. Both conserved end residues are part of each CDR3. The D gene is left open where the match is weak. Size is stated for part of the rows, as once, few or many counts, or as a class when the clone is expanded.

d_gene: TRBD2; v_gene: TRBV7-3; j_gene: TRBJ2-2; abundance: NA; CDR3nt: TGTGCCAGCAGCTTATTTACTAGCGATAGCGGGGAGCTGTTTTTT; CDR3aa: CASSLFTSDSGELFF
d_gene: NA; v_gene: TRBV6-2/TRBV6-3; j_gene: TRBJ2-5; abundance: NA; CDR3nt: TGTGCCAGCAGTAACGCCAACGGAGAGACCCAGTACTTC; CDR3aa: CASSNANGETQYF
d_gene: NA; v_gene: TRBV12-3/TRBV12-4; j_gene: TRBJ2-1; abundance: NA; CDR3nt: TGTGCCAGCAGTTTATGGGGCCGCGGCGATGAGCAGTTCTTC; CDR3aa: CASSLWGRGDEQFF
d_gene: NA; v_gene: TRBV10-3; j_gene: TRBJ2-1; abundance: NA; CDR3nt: TGTGCCATCAGTGAGTCGATTGGGGGTGAGCAGTTCTTC; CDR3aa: CAISESIGGEQFF
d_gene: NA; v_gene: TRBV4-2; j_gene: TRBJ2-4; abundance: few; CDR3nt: TGTGCCAGCAGCCAACAATCCGGGACTGGAAGAGGCAAAAACATTCAGTACTTC; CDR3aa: CASSQQSGTGRGKNIQYF
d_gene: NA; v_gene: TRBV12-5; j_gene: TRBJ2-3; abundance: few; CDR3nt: TGTGCTAGTGGACGTAAAAGTACAGATACGCAGTATTTT; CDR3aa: CASGRKSTDTQYF
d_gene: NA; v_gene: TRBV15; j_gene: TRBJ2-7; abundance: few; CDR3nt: TGTGCCACCAGCGGTCGTCGGTTGGACGAGCAGTACTTC; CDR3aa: CATSGRRLDEQYF
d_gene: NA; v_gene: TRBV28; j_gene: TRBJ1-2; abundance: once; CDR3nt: TGTGCCAGCAGTCCTAGAAACCCGGGACAAACCTATGGCTACACCTTC; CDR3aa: CASSPRNPGQTYGYTF
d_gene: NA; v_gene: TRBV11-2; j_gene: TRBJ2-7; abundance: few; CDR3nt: TGTGCCAGCAGCCCCCAGATTAGCTCCTATGAGCAGTACTTC; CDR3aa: CASSPQISSYEQYF
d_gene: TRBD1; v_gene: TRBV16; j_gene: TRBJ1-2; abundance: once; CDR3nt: TGTGCCAGCAGCCAATCGGACAGGGCGGATTTGGGTGGCTACACCTTC; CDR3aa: CASSQSDRADLGGYTF
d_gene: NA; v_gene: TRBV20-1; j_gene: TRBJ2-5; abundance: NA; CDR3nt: TGCAGTGCTAGAGAAAACTGGGGGAGCTCCTACAATGAGCAGTACTTC; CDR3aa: CSARENWGSSYNEQYF
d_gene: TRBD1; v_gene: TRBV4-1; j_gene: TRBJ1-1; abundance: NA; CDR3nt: TGCGCCAGCAGCCAAGATAGTCCGGGACAGAAAGCTTTCTTT; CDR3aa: CASSQDSPGQKAFF
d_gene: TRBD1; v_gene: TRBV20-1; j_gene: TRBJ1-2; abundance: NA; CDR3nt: TGCAGTGGTCGGGGACAGGGAAACTATGGCTACACCTTC; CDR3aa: CSGRGQGNYGYTF
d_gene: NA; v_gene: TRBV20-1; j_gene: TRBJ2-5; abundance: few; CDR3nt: TGCAGTGCTAGAGATGTTGAGGGTTTTCGTTCGGAGACCCAGTACTTC; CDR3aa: CSARDVEGFRSETQYF
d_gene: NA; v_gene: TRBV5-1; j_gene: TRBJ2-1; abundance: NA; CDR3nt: TGCGCCAGCAGCTGGAGCTCCGTATCGATTGGGCAGTTCTTC; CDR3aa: CASSWSSVSIGQFF
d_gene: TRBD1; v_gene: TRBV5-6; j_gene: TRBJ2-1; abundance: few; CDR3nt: TGTGCCAGCAGCAGGATGGGGACAGGGGGATTCAATGAGCAGTTCTTC; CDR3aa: CASSRMGTGGFNEQFF
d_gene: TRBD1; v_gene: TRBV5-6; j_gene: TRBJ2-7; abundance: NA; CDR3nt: TGTGCCAGCAAGCTCCAACAGGGGACCCCCTACGAGCAGTACTTC; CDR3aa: CASKLQQGTPYEQYF
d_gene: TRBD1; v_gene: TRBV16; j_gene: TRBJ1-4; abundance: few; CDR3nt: TGTGCCAGCAGCCAACCGGACAGGGATAATGAAAAACTGTTTTTT; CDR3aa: CASSQPDRDNEKLFF
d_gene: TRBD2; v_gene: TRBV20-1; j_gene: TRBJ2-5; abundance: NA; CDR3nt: TGCAGTGCTATCCCGGGACTAGCAGTCCGAGAGACCCAGTACTTC; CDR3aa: CSAIPGLAVRETQYF
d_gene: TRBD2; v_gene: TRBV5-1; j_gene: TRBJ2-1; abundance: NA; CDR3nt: TGCGCCAGCAGCTGGAAACTAGCGGGGGATAATGAGCAGTTCTTC; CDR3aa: CASSWKLAGDNEQFF
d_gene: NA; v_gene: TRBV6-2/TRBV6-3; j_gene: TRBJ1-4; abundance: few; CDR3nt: TGTGCCAGCAGTTACCTTCCTCAAATCATTAATGAAAAACTGTTTTTT; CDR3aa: CASSYLPQIINEKLFF
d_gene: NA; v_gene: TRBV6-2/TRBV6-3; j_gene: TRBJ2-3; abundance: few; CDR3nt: TGTGCCAGCCGGGACATCCATCACGCAGATACGCAGTATTTT; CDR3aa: CASRDIHHADTQYF
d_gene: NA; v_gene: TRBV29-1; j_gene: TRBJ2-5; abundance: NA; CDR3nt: TGCAGCGGTGAGGGGACACCAGGAGAGACCCAGTACTTC; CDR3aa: CSGEGTPGETQYF
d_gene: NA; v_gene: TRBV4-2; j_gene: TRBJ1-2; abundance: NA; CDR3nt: TGTGCCAGCAGCCAAGAGTACGGCAGCTATGGCTACACCTTC; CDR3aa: CASSQEYGSYGYTF
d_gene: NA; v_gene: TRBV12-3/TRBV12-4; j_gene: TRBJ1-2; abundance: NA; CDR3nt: TGTGCCAGCAGCACCAGGGAGACTAACTATGGCTACACCTTC; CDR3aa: CASSTRETNYGYTF
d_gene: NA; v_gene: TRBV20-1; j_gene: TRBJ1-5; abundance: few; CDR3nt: TGCAGTGCTAGAGATGCAGGACGAATCAGCCCCCAGCATTTT; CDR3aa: CSARDAGRISPQHF
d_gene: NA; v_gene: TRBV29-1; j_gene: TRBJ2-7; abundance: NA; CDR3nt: TGCAACGTTGAGGGCAGTAACTACGAGCAGTACTTC; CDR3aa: CNVEGSNYEQYF
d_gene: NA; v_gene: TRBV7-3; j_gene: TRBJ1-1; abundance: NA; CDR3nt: TGTGCCAGCAGCTTAATGGGTGTAGGGGTCACTGAGGCTTTCTTT; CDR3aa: CASSLMGVGVTEAFF
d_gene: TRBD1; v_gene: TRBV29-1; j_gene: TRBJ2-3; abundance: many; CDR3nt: TGCAGCGTTGAAGATAGCACAGGGGGCACAGATACGCAGTATTTT; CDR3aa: CSVEDSTGGTDTQYF
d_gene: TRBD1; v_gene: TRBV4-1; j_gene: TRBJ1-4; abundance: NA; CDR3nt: TGCGCCAGCAGCCAACATGGACAGGGGTTTAATGAAAAACTGTTTTTT; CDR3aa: CASSQHGQGFNEKLFF
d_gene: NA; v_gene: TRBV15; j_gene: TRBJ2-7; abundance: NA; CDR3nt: TGTGCCACCAGCTTCGGGGCAGCCGGCGAGCAGTACTTC; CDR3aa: CATSFGAAGEQYF
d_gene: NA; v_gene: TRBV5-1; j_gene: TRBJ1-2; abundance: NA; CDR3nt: TGCGCCAGCAGCTTGCAAAGCGGTACTGGCTATGGCTACACCTTC; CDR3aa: CASSLQSGTGYGYTF
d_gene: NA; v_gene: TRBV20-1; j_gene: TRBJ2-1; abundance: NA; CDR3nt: TGCAGTGCTAGAGTCCCCCTGGGTCTTATTGAGCAGTTCTTC; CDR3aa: CSARVPLGLIEQFF
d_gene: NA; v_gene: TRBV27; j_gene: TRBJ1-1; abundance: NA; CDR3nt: TGTGCCAGCACCCTTCGCAGGGGAGGTGAAGCTTTCTTT; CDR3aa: CASTLRRGGEAFF
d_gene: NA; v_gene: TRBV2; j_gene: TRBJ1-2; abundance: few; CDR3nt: TGTGCCAGCCCTTCGAGGAGCTACACCTTC; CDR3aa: CASPSRSYTF
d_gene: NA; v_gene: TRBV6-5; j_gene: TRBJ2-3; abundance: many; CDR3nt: TGTGCCAGCAGTAGGACCCTCCACACAGATACGCAGTATTTT; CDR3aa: CASSRTLHTDTQYF
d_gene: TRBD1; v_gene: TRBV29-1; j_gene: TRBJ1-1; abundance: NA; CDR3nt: TGCAGCGTTAGACAGGGAGGTGGCTACACTGAAGCTTTCTTT; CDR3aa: CSVRQGGGYTEAFF
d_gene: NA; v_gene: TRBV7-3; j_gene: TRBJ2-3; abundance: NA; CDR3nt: TGTGCCCGCAGCCCGTCCACAGATGCGCAGTATTTT; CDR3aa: CARSPSTDAQYF
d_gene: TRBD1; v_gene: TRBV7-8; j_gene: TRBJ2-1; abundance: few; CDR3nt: TGTGCCAGCAGCCCAACAGGGGGCGTAAATGAGCAGTTCTTC; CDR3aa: CASSPTGGVNEQFF
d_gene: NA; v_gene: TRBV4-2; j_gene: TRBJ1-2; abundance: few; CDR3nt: TGTGCCAGCAGCCAAGATGGGGACCCACGGAGTCACTATGGCTACACCTTC; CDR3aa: CASSQDGDPRSHYGYTF
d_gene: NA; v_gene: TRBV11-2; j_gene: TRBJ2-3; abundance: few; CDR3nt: TGTGCCAGCACCCTAGGCCCGGCAGATACGCAGTATTTT; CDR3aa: CASTLGPADTQYF
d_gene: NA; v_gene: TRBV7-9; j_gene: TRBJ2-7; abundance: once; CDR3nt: TGTGCCAGCAGCCCTGGGGTAGCCCCACGCGAGCAGTACTTC; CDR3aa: CASSPGVAPREQYF
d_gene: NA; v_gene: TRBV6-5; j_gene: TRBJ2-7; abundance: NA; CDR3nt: TGTGCCAGCAGTCTAGACCGGGACAACTCCTACGAGCAGTACTTC; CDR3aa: CASSLDRDNSYEQYF
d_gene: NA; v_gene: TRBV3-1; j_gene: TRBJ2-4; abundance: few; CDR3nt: TGTGCCAGCAGCTCACCGGGACTCCCTACGGAGGACATTCAGTACTTC; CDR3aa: CASSSPGLPTEDIQYF
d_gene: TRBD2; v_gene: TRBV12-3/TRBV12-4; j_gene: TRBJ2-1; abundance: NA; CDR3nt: TGTGCCAGCACAATAGCGGGGTCCTACAATGAGCAGTTCTTC; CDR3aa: CASTIAGSYNEQFF
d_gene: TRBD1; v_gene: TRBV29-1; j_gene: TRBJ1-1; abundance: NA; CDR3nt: TGCAGCGCTCGAACAGGGGGCAGAATGAACACTGAAGCTTTCTTT; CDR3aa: CSARTGGRMNTEAFF